This T cell receptor beta chain is from a study of identical twins. Each CDR3 protein gets one entry after TCRdb re-called the 5' RACE reads with MiXCR. The repertoire includes 650,000 to 800,000 distinct CDR3 sequences, 8% to 9% of them detected once, and 0.98% sits in the top ten. The CDR3 loop spans 14 amino acids. The J segment lost 3 bases and the V segment lost 3 bases, leaving 3 bases of the junction unmatched. Per germline, CDR1 PRHDT and CDR2 FYEKMQ (reference sequence). With regard to this clonotype: No conserved phenylalanine or tryptophan ends this CDR3, so it is likely a read error.

These data also formed part of another study, on yellow fever vaccine responses in identical twins.

This chain joins TRBV13 and TRBJ2-7; TRBD1 agrees at 9 bases. The origin of this receptor is a woman between 18 and 30 years old in good health. Material: PBMCs. Written as DNA, the CDR3 is TGTGCCAGCAGCTTCCGGGACAGGGACTACGAGCAGTACTCC. It yields the protein CASSFRDRDYEQYS.